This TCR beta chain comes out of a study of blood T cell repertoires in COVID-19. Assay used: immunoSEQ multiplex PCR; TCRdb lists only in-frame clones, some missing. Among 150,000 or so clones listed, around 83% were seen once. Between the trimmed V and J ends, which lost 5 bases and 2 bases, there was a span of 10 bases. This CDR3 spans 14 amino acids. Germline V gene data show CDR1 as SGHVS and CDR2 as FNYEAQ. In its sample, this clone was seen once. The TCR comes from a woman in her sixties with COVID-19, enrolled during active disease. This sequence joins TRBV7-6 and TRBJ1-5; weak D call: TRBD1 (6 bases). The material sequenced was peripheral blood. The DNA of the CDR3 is TGTGCCAGCAGCGAACAGGGAGGCAATCAGCCCCAGCATTTT. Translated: CASSEQGGNQPQHF.